This T cell receptor (beta chain) is from a study of shared clonotypes between healthy human individuals. Points from the study as a whole: Sharing across four donors was highest in naive CD4 (around 5%) and lowest in memory CD8 (0.4%).

Replicate PCRs run on sorted subsets employed about 220 ng DNA, about 27,000 T cell genomes. Clones were sequenced by immunoSEQ multiplex PCR, and TCRdb holds only the in-frame ones, with some missing. The sample consists of approximately 1.4 million clones, 95% to 99% of them appearing once. With V trimmed by 8 bases and J by 8 bases, 7 bases remained unmatched. Germline CDR1 and CDR2: SGHAT and FQNNGV. CDR3 size: 13 residues. Remarks on this clone: Its antigen remains unidentified.

Donors were healthy HIV-negative adults without recently reported acute infections or vaccinations. CD4+ cells underwent separation, giving CD45RA+ naive and CD45RA-negative memory subsets. The chain is built from TRBV11-2 and TRBJ1-1, with 11 bases that match TRBD1. The clonotype was recovered from a man under 40 in good health. The specimen sequenced was naive CD4+ T cells sorted from blood. Subset indicated: CD45RA+ positively selected. The CDR3 reads CASHRTGGREAFF. In DNA form, the CDR3 reads TGTGCCAGCCACAGGACAGGGGGCCGAGAAGCTTTCTTT.